Presented here are 3 T cell receptor beta chains from one specimen sequenced in a study of blood T cell repertoires in COVID-19. Generated by immunoSEQ multiplex PCR, the TCRdb table keeps only in-frame clones and is missing some. The table records about 190,000 clones, approximately 84% of them present only once. The sequenced material came from PBMCs or T cells enriched from blood (not recorded which). The receptors derive from a woman aged 25-40 years who had recovered from COVID-19.

This clone was seen only a few times. CDR3 residues: CAISDLNEQFF. The CDR3 nucleotides are TGTGCCATCAGTGATTTAAATGAGCAGTTCTTC. The chain carries TRBV10-3 and TRBJ2-1; D is unresolved. V lost 3 bases to trimming and J lost 7 bases, with 4 bases between them. The CDR3 totals 11 residues. Germline CDR1 reads ENHRY; CDR2 reads SYGVKD.

The V call is TRBV11-2, the J call TRBJ2-7; D might be TRBD1 (6 bases). V lost 2 bases and J 5 bases, leaving 13 bases between the germline ends. The CDR3 is 14 amino acids. Germline V gene sequence: CDR1 SGHAT, CDR2 FQNNGV. The CDR3 sequence: CASSLNRVSDEQYF. The CDR3 DNA sequence: TGTGCCAGCAGCTTAAACAGGGTTAGCGACGAGCAGTACTTC.

This clone came up once. The rearrangement uses TRBV5-1 and TRBJ1-3; D unresolved. The germline CDR1 and CDR2 sequences are SGHRS and YFSETQ. Trimming left V 2 bases short and J 3 bases short, with 9 bases between. This CDR3 has 14 residues. The DNA of the CDR3 is TGCGCCAGCAGCTTCAACTCTAATGGAAACACCATATATTTT. This sequence encodes CASSFNSNGNTIYF. Full variable domain (missing parts from reference TRBV5-1 and TRBJ1-3): KAGVTQTPRYLIKTRGQQVTLSCSPISGHRSVSWYQQTPGQGLQFLFEYFSETQRNKGNFPGRFSGRQFSNSRSEMNVSTLELGDSALYLCASSFNSNGNTIYFGEGSWLTVV.